This T cell receptor (beta chain) was captured by sequencing in a study of shared clonotypes between healthy human individuals. Study details: Sampling drew on donors who were two women and three men aged 18 to 49. Findings and caveats of the study: Memory subsets had estimated richness that was generally smaller than that of naive subsets. Compared with clonotypes that all four donors shared, non-shared clonotypes had lower generation probabilities.

Remarks on this clone: The antigen is not known. The junction shows a germline mismatch at one end, possibly a read error.

Each donor was a Caucasian adult residing in Nashville, Tennessee. The CDR3 is 12 residues long. Germline lookup yields CDR1 MNHNS and CDR2 SASEGT. Measured with immunoSEQ multiplex PCR; TCRdb has only the in-frame clones, and not every one. The sample lists 2 million to 2.5 million clones; just under 95% were seen once. The chain recombines TRBV6-1 with TRBJ2-7, with D perhaps TRBD1 (6 bases). The sample comprised naive CD4+ T cells from PBMCs. Subset meaning: CD45RA+ positively selected. The TCR was taken from a man aged 18 to 30 in good health. Some clones in this sample may be carry-over from other donors' samples. CDR3 bases: TGCGCCCTAGAAAAGGGGGCCTACGAGCAGTACTTC. Protein sequence: CALEKGAYEQYF.